Listed here is a single TCR beta chain. The antigen remains undetermined. The data originate from a study of graft-versus-host responses after intestinal transplantation. Study information: Among the recipients, transplants were multivisceral, liver-intestinal, or isolated intestinal.

Study findings and constraints: Analysis identified GvH clones in recipient marrow, with some appearing first in ileum or blood.

Germline lookup yields CDR1 SGDLS and CDR2 YYNGEE. V gave up 0 bases and J gave up 7 bases, with 11 bases separating them. The CDR3 covers 13 residues. Sequencing was performed with immunoSEQ multiplex PCR; in TCRdb, only in-frame clones are kept and a portion is missing. The repertoire includes roughly 39,000 clones, roughly 96% of them detected once, and more than 0.2% sits in the top ten. V and J are TRBV9 and TRBJ2-7, with D possibly matching TRBD1 (6 bases). The clonotype was recovered from a human donor who was the organ donor for an intestinal transplant. Material: unstimulated CD8+ T cells sorted from spleen or lymph node cells, obtained before transplant. The CDR3 nucleotides are TGTGCCAGCAGCGTAGAAGGGGGTCTAGAGCAGTACTTC. This codes for CASSVEGGLEQYF.